This TCR beta chain was obtained from a study of CD8 T cells in Susac syndrome. From germline, CDR1 is SGHRS and CDR2 YFSETQ. The CDR3 contains 15 residues. J gave up 3 bases and V 3 bases, and 6 bases lay outside the gene matches. Matched for age and sex, the controls were healthy donors. TEMRA cells were enriched by FACS, while CD8+ and CD4+ T cells were obtained through a negative isolation that was performed magnetically. cDNA came from 0.5 to 1 ug RNA primed by random hexamers. Across 54 Vbeta and 13 Jbeta, immunoSEQ multiplex PCR amplified TCR beta CDR3. Each CDR3 protein gets one entry after TCRdb re-called the immunoSEQ multiplex PCR reads with MiXCR. This sample has about 47,000 distinct CDR3 sequences, with more than 85% found just once.

Sequencing was done on a sample of CD8+ T cells from PBMCs. V usage is TRBV5-1 and J usage is TRBJ2-5, with 9 bases lining up with TRBD1. This clonotype originated in a human donor in good health. As DNA, the CDR3 is TGCGCCAGCAGCTCCGGGACAGGGAGGAAAGAGACCCAGTACTTC. Translated, it gives CASSSGTGRKETQYF.